This T cell receptor (beta chain) was sequenced for a study of blood T cell repertoires in COVID-19. The overall study: COVID-19 samples, acute and convalescent, were from the United States, Italy and Spain. In each case, the material was cDNA or gDNA derived from T cells, B-cell-depleted T cells, or PBMCs.

Trimming took 0 bases from V and 6 from J; bases not matched to a gene: 5. CDR1 is MNHEY and CDR2 is SVGAGI in the germline V gene. The CDR3 has 14 residues. In the original analysis: Scientists estimated how many nucleated cells there were by amplifying reference gene primers. TCRdb's table, derived via immunoSEQ multiplex PCR, lists solely in-frame clones and lacks some. V, J and clone size were drawn from that table, and D and trimming were deduced from the DNA. Among tens of thousands of clones, over 65% were seen once, and the ten largest hold around 4%. Sequencing was carried out using peripheral blood. The chain links TRBV6-5 to TRBJ2-7, with 7 bases lining up with TRBD1. The TCR comes from a woman in her fifties or sixties with acute or convalescent COVID-19. The CDR3 here is CASSYSTGNSEQYF. The CDR3 DNA reads TGTGCCAGCAGTTACTCGACAGGGAATAGCGAGCAGTACTTC.